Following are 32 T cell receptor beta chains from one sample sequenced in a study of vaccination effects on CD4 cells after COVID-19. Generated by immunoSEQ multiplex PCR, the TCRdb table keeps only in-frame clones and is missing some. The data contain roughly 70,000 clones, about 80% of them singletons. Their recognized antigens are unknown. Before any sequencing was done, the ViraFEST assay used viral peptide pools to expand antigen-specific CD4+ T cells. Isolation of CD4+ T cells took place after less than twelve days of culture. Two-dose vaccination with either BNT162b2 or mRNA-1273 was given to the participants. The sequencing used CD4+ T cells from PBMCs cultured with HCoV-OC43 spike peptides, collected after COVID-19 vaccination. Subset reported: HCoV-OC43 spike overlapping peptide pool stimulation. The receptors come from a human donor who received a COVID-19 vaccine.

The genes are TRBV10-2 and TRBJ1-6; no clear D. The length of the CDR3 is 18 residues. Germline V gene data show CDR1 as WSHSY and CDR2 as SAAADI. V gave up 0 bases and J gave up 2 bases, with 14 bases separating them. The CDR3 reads CASSESLRSFAYNSPLHF. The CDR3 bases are TGCGCCAGCAGTGAGTCCTTGAGAAGTTTCGCCTATAATTCACCCCTCCACTTT.

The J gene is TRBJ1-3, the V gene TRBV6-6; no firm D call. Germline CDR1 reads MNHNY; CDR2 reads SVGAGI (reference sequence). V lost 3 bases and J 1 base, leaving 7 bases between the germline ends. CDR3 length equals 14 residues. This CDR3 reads CASSYRTSGNTIYF. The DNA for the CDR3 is TGTGCCAGCAGTTATAGGACGTCTGGAAACACCATATATTTT.

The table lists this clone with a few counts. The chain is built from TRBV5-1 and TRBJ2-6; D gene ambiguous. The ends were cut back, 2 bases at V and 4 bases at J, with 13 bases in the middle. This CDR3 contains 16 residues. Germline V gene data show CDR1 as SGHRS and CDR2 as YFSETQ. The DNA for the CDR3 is TGCGCCAGCAGCTTCGAAGGATTCACAGGGGCCAACGTCCTGACTTTC. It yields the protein CASSFEGFTGANVLTF. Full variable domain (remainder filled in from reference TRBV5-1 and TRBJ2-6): KAGVTQTPRYLIKTRGQQVTLSCSPISGHRSVSWYQQTPGQGLQFLFEYFSETQRNKGNFPGRFSGRQFSNSRSEMNVSTLELGDSALYLCASSFEGFTGANVLTFGAGSRLTVL.

The CDR3 coding sequence is TGTGCCAGCAGCCAAGCGGGGGGTGAAGCTTTCTTT. Its protein is CASSQAGGEAFF. The V and J genes are TRBV7-2 and TRBJ1-1; D possibly corresponds to TRBD1 (5 bases). Trimming took 5 bases from V and 7 from J, leaving 11 bases between them. The CDR3 is 12 residues long. Germline V gene data show CDR1 as SGHTA and CDR2 as FQGNSA.

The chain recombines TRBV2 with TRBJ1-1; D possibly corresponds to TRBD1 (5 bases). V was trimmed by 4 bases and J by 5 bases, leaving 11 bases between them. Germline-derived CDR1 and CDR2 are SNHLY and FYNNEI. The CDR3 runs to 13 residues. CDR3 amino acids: CASSGQGGTEAFF. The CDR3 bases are TGTGCCAGCAGTGGCCAGGGCGGTACTGAAGCTTTCTTT. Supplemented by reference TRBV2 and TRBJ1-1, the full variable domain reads EPEVTQTPSHQVTQMGQEVILRCVPISNHLYFYWYRQILGQKVEFLVSFYNNEISEKSEIFDDQFSVERPDGSNFTLKIRSTKLEDSAMYFCASSGQGGTEAFFGQGTRLTVV.

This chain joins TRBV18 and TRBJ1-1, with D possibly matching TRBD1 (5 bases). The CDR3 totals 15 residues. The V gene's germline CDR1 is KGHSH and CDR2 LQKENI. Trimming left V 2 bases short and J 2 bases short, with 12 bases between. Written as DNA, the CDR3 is TGTGCCAGCTCACCAGGGGGGGGTCTTAACACTGAAGCTTTCTTT. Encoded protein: CASSPGGGLNTEAFF.

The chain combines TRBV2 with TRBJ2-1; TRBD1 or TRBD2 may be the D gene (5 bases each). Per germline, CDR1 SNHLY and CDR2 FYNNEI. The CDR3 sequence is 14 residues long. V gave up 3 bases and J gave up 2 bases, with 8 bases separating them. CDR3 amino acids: CASSDQGAYNEQFF. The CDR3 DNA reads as TGTGCCAGCAGTGACCAGGGAGCCTACAATGAGCAGTTCTTC. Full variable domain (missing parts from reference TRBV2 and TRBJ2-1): EPEVTQTPSHQVTQMGQEVILRCVPISNHLYFYWYRQILGQKVEFLVSFYNNEISEKSEIFDDQFSVERPDGSNFTLKIRSTKLEDSAMYFCASSDQGAYNEQFFGPGTRLTVL.

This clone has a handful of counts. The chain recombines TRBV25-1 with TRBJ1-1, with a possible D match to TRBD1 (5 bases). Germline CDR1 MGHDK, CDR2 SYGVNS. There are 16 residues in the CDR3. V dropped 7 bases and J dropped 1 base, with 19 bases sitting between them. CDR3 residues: CASTPDWGGRNTEAFF. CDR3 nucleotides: TGTGCCAGCACCCCTGATTGGGGCGGTAGGAACACTGAAGCTTTCTTT.

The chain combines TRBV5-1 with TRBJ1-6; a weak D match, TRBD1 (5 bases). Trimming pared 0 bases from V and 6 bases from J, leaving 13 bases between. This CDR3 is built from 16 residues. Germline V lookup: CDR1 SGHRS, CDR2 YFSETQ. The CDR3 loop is CASSLAVGPANSPLHF. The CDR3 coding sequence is TGCGCCAGCAGCTTGGCCGTGGGACCGGCTAATTCACCCCTCCACTTT.

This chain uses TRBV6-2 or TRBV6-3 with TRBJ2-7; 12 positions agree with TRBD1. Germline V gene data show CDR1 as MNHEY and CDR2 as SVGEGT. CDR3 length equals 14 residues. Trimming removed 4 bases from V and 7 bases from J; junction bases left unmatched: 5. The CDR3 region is CASSWGQGAGEQYV. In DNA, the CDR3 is TGTGCCAGCAGTTGGGGACAGGGGGCGGGGGAGCAGTACGTC.

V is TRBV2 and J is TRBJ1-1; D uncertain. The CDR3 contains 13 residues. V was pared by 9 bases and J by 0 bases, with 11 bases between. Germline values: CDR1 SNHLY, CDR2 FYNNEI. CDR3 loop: CASNGLMNTEAFF. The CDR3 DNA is TGTGCCAGTAACGGACTGATGAACACTGAAGCTTTCTTT.

The CDR3 protein is CATSDRDSYSGANVLTF. The DNA of the CDR3 is TGTGCCACCAGTGATCGGGACTCCTACTCTGGGGCCAACGTCCTGACTTTC. This chain uses TRBV24-1 with TRBJ2-6, with a weak D call TRBD2 (6 bases). V shed 3 bases and J shed 0 bases, with 11 bases lying between them. The CDR3 runs to 17 residues. Germline CDR1 and CDR2: KGHDR and SFDVKD.

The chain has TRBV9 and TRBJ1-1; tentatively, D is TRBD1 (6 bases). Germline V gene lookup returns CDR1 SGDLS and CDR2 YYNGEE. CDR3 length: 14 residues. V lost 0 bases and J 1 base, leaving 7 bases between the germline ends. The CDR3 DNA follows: TGTGCCAGCAGCGTAGTGGGGGCGAACACTGAAGCTTTCTTT. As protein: CASSVVGANTEAFF.

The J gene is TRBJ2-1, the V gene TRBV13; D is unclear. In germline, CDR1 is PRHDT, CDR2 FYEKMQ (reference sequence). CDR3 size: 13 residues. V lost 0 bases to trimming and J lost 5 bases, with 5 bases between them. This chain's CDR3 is CASSLGPDNEQFF. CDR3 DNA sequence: TGTGCCAGCAGCTTAGGCCCTGACAATGAGCAGTTCTTC.

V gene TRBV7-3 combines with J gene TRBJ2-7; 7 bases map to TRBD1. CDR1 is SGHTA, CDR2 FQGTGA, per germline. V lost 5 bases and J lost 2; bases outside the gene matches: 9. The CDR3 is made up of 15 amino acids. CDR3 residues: CASSLAGGSPYEQYV. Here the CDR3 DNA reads TGTGCCAGCAGCCTAGCAGGGGGATCACCCTACGAGCAGTACGTC.

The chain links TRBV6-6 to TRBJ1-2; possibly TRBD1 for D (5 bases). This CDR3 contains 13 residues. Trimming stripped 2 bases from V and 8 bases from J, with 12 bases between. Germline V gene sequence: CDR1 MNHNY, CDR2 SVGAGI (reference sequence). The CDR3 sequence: CASSYRQGSGYTF. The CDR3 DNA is TGTGCCAGCAGTTACCGGCAGGGCAGCGGCTACACCTTC.

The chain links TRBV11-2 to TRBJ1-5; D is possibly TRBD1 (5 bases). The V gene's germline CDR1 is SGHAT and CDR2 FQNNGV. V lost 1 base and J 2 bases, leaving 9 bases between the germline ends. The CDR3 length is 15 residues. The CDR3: CASSLVGGGNQPQHF. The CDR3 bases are TGTGCCAGCAGCTTAGTCGGGGGGGGCAATCAGCCCCAGCATTTT.

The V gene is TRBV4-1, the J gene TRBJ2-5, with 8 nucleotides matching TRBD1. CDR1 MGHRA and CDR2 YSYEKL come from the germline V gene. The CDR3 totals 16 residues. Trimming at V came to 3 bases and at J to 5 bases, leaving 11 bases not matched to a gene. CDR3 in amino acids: CASSQRTGFRRETQYF. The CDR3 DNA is TGCGCCAGCAGCCAGAGGACAGGGTTTAGGAGGGAGACCCAGTACTTC.

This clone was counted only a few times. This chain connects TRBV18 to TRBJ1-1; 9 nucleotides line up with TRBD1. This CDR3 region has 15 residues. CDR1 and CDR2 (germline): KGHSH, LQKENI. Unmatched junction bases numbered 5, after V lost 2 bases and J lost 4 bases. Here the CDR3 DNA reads TGTGCCAGCTCACCATCGACAGGGGGGAGCACTGAAGCTTTCTTT. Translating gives CASSPSTGGSTEAFF.

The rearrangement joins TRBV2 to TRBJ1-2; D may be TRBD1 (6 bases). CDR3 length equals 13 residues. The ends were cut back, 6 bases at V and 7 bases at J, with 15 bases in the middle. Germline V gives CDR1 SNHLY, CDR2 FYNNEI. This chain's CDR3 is CASRGGVGIGYTF. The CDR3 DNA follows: TGTGCCAGCAGAGGGGGGGTCGGTATTGGCTACACCTTC.

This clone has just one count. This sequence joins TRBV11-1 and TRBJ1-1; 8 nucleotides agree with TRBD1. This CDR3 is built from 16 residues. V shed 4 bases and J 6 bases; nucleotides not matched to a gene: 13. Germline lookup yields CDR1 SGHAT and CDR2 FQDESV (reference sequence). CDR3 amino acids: CASSSQGGRGRSEAFF. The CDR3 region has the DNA TGTGCCAGCAGCTCACAGGGGGGGCGGGGACGGTCTGAAGCTTTCTTT.

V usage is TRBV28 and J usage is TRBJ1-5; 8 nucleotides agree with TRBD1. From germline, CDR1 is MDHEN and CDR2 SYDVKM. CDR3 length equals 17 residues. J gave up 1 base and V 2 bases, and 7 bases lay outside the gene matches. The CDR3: CASSLTDRVLSNQPQHF. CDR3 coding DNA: TGTGCCAGCAGTTTAACGGACAGGGTCCTGAGCAATCAGCCCCAGCATTTT.

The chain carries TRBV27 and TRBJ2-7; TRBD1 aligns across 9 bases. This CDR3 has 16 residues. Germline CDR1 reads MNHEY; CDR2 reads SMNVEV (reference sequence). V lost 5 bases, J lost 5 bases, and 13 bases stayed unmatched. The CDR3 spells CASSPRFRDRVHEQYV. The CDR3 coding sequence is TGTGCCAGCAGTCCGAGATTCCGGGACAGGGTACACGAGCAGTACGTC.

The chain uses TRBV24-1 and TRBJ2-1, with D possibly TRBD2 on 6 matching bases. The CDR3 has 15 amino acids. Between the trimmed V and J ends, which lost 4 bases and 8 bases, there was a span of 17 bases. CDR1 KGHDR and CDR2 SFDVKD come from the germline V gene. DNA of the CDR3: TGTGCCACCAGTGACAAAGGGACTGGGGTCTATGAGCAGTTCTTC. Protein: CATSDKGTGVYEQFF.

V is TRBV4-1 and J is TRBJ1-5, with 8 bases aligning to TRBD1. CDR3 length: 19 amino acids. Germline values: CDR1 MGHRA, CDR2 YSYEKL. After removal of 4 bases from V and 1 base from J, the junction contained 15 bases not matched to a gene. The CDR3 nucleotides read TGCGCCAGCAGCCCATCAGGGGGCCGGGGAGGGCGAAGCAATCAGCCCCAGCATTTT. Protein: CASSPSGGRGGRSNQPQHF.

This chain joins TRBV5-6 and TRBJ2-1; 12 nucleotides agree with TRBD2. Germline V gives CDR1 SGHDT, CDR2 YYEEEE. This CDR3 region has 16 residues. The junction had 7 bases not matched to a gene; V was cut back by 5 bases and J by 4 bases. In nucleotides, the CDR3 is TGTGCCAGCAGTCCCTGGACTAGCGGGAATTACAATGAGCAGTTCTTC. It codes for CASSPWTSGNYNEQFF.

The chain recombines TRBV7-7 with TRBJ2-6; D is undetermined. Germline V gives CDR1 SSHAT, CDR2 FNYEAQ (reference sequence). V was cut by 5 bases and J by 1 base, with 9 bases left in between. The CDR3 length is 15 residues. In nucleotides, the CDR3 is TGTGCCAGCAGCCCGACCTCGTCTGGGGCCAACGTCCTGACTTTC. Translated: CASSPTSSGANVLTF.

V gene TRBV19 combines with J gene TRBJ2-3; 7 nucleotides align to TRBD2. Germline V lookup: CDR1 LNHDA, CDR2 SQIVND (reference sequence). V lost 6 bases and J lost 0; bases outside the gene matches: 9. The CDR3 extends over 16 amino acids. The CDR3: CASRRTGTTSTDTQYF. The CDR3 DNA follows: TGTGCCAGTAGACGGACCGGGACTACTAGCACAGATACGCAGTATTTT.

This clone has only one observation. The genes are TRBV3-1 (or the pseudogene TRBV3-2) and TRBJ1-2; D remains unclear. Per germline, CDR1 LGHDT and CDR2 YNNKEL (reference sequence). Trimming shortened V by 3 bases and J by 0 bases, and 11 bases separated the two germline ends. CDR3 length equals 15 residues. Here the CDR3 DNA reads TGTGCCAGCAGCCAGCCACCTCCATCTAACTATGGCTACACCTTC. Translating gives CASSQPPPSNYGYTF.

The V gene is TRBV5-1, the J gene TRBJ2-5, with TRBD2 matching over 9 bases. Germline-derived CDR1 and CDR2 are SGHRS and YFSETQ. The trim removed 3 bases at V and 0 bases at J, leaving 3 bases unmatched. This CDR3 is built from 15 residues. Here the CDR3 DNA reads TGCGCCAGCAGCTCCCTAGCGGGGTACCAAGAGACCCAGTACTTC. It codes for CASSSLAGYQETQYF.

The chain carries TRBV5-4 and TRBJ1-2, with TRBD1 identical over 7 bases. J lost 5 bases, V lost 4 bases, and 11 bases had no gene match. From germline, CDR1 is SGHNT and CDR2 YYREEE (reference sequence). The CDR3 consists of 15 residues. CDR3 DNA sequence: TGTGCCAGCAGCCCCAAGACAGGGTCCCTTTATGGCTACACCTTC. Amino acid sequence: CASSPKTGSLYGYTF. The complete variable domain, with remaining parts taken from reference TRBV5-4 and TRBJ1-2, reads ETGVTQSPTHLIKTRGQQVTLRCSSQSGHNTVSWYQQALGQGPQFIFQYYREEENGRGNFPPRFSGLQFPNYSSELNVNALELDDSALYLCASSPKTGSLYGYTFGSGTRLTVV.

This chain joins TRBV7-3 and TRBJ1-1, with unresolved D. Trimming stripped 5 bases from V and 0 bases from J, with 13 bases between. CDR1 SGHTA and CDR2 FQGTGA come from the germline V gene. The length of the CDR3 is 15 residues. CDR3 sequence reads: CASSKTAVVNTEAFF. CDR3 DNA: TGTGCCAGCAGCAAAACAGCGGTGGTGAACACTGAAGCTTTCTTT.